The clone carrying this TCR beta chain has more than one count but fewer than ten. Its antigen is not identified. Documented time point: sample taken at primary tumor resection. From the 5' RACE reads, TCRdb called clonotypes with MiXCR, one entry per CDR3 protein. The data show about 1,600 distinct CDR3 sequences, 16% seen once. This sample is part of a study of spatial heterogeneity in lung cancer. Study in general: An average of more than ten raw reads was observed per unique TCR and UMI combination. General study points: How many expanded intratumoral alpha and beta TCRs were present tracked the tumor mutation count, which was a count of nonsynonymous mutations.

Trimming took 2 bases from V and 3 from J; bases not matched to a gene: 3. The CDR3 has 14 amino acids. CDR1 is SQVTM and CDR2 is ANQGSEA in the germline V gene. This sequence was found in a female donor with early-stage non-small cell lung cancer. V usage is TRBV29-1 and J usage is TRBJ2-2, with TRBD1 matching 7 bases. The sample here was lung tumor tissue, taken at surgery. The CDR3 DNA is TGCAGCGTTGAAAAGGGGGCGGACACCGGGGAGCTGTTTTTT. It yields the protein CSVEKGADTGELFF.